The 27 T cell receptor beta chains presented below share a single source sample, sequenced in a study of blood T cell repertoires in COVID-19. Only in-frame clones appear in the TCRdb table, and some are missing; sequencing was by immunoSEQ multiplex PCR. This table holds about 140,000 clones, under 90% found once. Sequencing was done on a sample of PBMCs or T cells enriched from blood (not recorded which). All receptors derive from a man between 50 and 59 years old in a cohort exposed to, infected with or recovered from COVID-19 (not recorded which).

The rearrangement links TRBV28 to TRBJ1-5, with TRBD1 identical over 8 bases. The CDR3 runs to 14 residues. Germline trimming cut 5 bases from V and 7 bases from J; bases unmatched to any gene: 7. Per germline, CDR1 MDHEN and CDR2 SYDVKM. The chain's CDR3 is CASSVGTGLQPQHF. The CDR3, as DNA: TGTGCCAGCAGTGTCGGGACAGGTTTACAGCCCCAGCATTTT.

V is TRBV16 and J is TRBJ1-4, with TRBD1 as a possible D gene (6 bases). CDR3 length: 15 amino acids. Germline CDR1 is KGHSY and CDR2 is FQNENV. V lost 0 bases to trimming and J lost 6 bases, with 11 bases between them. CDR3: CASSQSNRADEKLFF. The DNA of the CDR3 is TGTGCCAGCAGCCAATCAAACAGGGCTGATGAAAAACTGTTTTTT. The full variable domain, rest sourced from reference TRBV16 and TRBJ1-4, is GEEVAQTPKHLVRGEGQKAKLYCAPIKGHSYVFWYQQVLKNEFKFLISFQNENVFDETGMPKERFSAKCLPNSPCSLEIQATKLEDSAVYFCASSQSNRADEKLFFGSGTQLSVL.

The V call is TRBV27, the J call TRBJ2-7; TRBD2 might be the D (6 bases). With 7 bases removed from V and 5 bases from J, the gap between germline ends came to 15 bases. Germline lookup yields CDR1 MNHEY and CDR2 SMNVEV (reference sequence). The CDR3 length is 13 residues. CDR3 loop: CASTNRGINEQYF. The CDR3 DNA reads TGTGCCAGCACTAATCGGGGGATAAACGAGCAGTACTTC.

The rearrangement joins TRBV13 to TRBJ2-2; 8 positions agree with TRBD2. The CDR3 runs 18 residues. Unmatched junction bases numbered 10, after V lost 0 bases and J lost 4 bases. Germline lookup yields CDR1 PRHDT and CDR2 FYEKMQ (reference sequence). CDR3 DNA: TGTGCCAGCAGCTTAGGCCTAAGCGCGGGAGGACCCACCGGGGAGCTGTTTTTT. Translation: CASSLGLSAGGPTGELFF.

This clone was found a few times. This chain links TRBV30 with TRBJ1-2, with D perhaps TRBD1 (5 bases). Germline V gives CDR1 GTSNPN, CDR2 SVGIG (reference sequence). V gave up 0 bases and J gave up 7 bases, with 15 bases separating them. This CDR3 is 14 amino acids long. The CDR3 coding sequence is TGTGCCTGGAGTGTTCAGGGATATGTCCCTGGCTACACCTTC. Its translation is CAWSVQGYVPGYTF.

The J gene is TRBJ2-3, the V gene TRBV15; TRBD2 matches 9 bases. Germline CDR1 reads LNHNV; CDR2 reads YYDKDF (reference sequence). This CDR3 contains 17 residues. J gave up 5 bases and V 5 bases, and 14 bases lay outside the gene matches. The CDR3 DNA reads TGTGCCACCAGCGGTGCCGGGCGGGGGGGCCGGGTAGATACGCAGTATTTT. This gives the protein CATSGAGRGGRVDTQYF.

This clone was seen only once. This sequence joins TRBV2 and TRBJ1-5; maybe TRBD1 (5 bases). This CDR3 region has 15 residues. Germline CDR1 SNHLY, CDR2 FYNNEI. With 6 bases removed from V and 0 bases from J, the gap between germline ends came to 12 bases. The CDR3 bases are TGTGCCAGCAGGCCCCAGGGTTATAGCAATCAGCCCCAGCATTTT. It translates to CASRPQGYSNQPQHF.

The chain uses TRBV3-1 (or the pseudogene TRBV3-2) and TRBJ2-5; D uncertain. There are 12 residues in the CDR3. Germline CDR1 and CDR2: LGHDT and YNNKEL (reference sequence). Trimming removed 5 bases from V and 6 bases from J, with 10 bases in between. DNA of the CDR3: TGTGCCAGCAGCAACAGACAACAGACCCAGTACTTC. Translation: CASSNRQQTQYF.

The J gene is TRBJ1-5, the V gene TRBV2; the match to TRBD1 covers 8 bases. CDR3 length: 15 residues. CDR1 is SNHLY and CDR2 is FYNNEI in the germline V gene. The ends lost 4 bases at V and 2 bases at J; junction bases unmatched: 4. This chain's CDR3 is CASSGDRGRNQPQHF. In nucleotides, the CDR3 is TGTGCCAGCAGTGGAGACAGGGGTCGCAATCAGCCCCAGCATTTT. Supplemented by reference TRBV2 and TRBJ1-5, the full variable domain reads EPEVTQTPSHQVTQMGQEVILRCVPISNHLYFYWYRQILGQKVEFLVSFYNNEISEKSEIFDDQFSVERPDGSNFTLKIRSTKLEDSAMYFCASSGDRGRNQPQHFGDGTRLSIL.

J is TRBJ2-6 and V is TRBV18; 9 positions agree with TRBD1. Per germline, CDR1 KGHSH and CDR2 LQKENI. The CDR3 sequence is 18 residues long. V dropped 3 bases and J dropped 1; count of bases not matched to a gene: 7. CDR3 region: CASSPLDRGRSGANVLTF. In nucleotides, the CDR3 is TGTGCCAGCTCACCGTTGGACAGGGGCCGTTCTGGGGCCAACGTCCTGACTTTC.

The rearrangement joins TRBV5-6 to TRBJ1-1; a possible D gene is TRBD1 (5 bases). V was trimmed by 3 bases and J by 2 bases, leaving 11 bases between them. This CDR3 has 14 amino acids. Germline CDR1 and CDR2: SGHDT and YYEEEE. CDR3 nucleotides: TGTGCCAGCAGCTATGACAGCTACAACACTGAAGCTTTCTTT. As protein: CASSYDSYNTEAFF.

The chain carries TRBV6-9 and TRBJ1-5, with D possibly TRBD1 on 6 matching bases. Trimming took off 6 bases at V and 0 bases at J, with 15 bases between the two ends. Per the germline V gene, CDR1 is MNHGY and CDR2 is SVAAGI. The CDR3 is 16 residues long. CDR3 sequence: CASRTDRRNSNQPQHF. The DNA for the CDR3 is TGTGCCAGCAGGACCGACAGGAGGAATAGCAATCAGCCCCAGCATTTT.

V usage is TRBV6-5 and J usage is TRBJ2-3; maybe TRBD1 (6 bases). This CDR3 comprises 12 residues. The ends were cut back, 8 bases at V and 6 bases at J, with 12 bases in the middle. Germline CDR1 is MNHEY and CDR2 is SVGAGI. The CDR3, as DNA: TGTGCCAGCTGGGGACATAGGGATACGCAGTATTTT. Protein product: CASWGHRDTQYF.

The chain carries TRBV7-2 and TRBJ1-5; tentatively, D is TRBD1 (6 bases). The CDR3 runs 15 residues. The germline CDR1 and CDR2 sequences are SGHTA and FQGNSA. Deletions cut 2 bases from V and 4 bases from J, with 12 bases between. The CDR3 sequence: CASSLLLGTNQPQHF. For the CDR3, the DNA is TGTGCCAGCAGCTTACTTCTTGGGACAAATCAGCCCCAGCATTTT.

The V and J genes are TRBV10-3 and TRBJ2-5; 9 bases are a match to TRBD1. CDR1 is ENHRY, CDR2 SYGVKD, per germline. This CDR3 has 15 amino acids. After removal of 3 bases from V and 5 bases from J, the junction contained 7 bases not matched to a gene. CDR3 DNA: TGTGCCATCAGTGATTTGGGACAGGGCGGCGAGACCCAGTACTTC. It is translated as CAISDLGQGGETQYF.

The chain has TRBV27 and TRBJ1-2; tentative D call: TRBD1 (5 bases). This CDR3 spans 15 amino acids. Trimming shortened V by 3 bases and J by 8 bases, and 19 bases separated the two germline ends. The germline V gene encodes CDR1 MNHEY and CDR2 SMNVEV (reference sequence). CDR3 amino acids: CASSLGYGASFGYTF. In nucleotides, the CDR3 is TGTGCCAGCAGTTTGGGGTATGGGGCAAGCTTCGGCTACACCTTC.

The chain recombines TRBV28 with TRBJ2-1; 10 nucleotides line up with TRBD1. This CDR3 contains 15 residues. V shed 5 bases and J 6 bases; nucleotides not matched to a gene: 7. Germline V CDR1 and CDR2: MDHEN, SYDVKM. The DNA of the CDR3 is TGTGCCAGCAGTCCCTGGACAGGGGGGAGCAATGAGCAGTTCTTC. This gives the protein CASSPWTGGSNEQFF.

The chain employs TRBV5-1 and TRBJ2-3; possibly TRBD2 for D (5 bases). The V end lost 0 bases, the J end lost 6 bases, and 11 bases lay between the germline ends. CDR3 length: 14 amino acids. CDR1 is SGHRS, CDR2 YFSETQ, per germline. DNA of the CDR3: TGCGCCAGCAGCTTGGGCCCTAGCCAGGATACGCAGTATTTT. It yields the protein CASSLGPSQDTQYF. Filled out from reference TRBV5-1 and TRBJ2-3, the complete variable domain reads KAGVTQTPRYLIKTRGQQVTLSCSPISGHRSVSWYQQTPGQGLQFLFEYFSETQRNKGNFPGRFSGRQFSNSRSEMNVSTLELGDSALYLCASSLGPSQDTQYFGPGTRLTVL.

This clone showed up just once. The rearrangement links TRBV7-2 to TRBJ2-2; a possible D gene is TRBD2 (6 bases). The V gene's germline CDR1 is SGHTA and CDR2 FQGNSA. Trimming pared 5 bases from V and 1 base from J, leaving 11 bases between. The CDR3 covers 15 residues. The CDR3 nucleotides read TGTGCCAGCAGCCTTGGGGACTTGAACACCGGGGAGCTGTTTTTT. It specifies CASSLGDLNTGELFF.

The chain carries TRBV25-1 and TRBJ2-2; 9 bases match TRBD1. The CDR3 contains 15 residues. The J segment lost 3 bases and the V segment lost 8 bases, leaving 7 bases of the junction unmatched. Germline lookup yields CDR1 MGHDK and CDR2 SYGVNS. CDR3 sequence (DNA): TGTGCCAGCGCTAGGACAGGGGTCGACACCGGGGAGCTGTTTTTT. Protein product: CASARTGVDTGELFF. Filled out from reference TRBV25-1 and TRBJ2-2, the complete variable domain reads EADIYQTPRYLVIGTGKKITLECSQTMGHDKMYWYQQDPGMELHLIHYSYGVNSTEKGDLSSESTVSRIRTEHFPLTLESARPSHTSQYLCASARTGVDTGELFFGEGSRLTVL.

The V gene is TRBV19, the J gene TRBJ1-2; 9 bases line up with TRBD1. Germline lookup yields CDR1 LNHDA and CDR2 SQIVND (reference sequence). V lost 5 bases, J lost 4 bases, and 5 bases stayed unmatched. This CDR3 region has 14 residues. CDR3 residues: CASSEQGAVYGYTF. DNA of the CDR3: TGTGCCAGTAGTGAACAGGGGGCGGTCTATGGCTACACCTTC.

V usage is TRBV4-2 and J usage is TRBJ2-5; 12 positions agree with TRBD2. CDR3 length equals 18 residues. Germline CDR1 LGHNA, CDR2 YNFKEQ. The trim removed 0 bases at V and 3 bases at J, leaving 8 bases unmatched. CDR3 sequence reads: CASSQDSLAGGLEETQYF. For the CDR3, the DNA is TGTGCCAGCAGCCAAGATTCACTAGCGGGAGGACTAGAAGAGACCCAGTACTTC.

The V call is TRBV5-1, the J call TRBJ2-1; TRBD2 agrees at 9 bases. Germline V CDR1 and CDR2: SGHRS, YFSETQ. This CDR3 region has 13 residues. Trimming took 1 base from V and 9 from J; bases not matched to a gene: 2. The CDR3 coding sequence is TGCGCCAGCAGCTTGCCTAGCGGGATTGAGCAGTTCTTC. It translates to CASSLPSGIEQFF.

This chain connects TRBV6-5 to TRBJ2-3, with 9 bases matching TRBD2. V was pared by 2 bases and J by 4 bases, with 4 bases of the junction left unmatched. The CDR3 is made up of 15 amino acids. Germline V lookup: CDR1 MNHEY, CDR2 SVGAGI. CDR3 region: CASSYRAGGPDTQYF. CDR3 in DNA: TGTGCCAGCAGTTACCGGGCGGGAGGGCCAGATACGCAGTATTTT.

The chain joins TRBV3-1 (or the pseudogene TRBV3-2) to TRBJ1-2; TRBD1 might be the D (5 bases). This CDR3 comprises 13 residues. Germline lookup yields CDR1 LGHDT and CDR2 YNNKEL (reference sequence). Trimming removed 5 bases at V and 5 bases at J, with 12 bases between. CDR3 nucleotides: TGTGCCAGCAGCGTTGGGGCCACTTATGGCTACACCTTC. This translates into CASSVGATYGYTF.

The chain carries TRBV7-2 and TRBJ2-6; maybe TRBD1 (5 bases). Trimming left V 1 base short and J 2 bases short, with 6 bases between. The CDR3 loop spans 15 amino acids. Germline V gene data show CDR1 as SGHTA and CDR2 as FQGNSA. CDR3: CASSLGRAGANVLTF. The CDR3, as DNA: TGTGCCAGCAGCTTAGGCAGGGCTGGGGCCAACGTCCTGACTTTC.

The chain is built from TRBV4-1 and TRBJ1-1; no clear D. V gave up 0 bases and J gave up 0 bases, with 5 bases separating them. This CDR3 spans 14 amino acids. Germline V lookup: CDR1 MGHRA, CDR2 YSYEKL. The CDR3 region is CASSQESMNTEAFF. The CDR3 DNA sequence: TGCGCCAGCAGCCAAGAGTCCATGAACACTGAAGCTTTCTTT.